This T cell receptor (beta chain) was captured in a study of read filtering for tumor transcriptome and immune sequencing. This clonotype was found many times. From about 0.4 ug of RNA, a library with molecular barcoded alpha/delta and beta/gamma adaptors was made. TCRdb ran MiXCR on the reads and lists one entry per CDR3 protein. The top ten clones hold around 15% of a sample with under 80,000 distinct CDR3 sequences, nearly 20% of them seen once. The V end was cut by 1 base, the J end by 5 bases, with 11 bases between. The CDR3 is 14 residues long. Germline V CDR1 and CDR2: SEHNR, FQNEAQ (reference sequence).

The source is a donor older than 35 with multiple myeloma. The sequencing sample was made of a population of CD138-negative cells sorted from bone marrow. The chain has TRBV7-9 and TRBJ1-1; no definite D call. In nucleotides, the CDR3 is TGTGCCAGCAGCTTAGAGAAAGGAAGGACTGAAGCTTTCTTT. Translated, it gives CASSLEKGRTEAFF.